This TCR beta chain appears in the sequencing data of a study of T-cell reconstitution after alpha-beta-depleted transplantation in children listed by TCRdb under 2016. With regard to the full study: Using TCR repertoire profiling, the study followed T-cell immune reconstitution in a quantitative way in children after TCRalphabeta/CD19-depleted allogeneic hematopoietic cell transplantation.

Libraries were prepared through PCR. Sequencing instrument: Illumina HiSeq 2500. TCR library preparation used molecular barcoding, with unique molecular identifiers applied to normalize quantification of the TCRbeta repertoire. In-frame beta chains were kept once TCRdb had trimmed the public reads at Q25 with fastp and called clones with MiXCR. Rows matching on CDR3 protein sequence are summarized as one entry with the most common DNA and genes. The sample yields about 540,000 distinct CDR3 sequences; around 16% were counted once. The top ten constitute approximately 3% of the sample. Per the germline V gene, SGHRS is the CDR1 and YFSETQ is the CDR2. The germline V and J ends show losses of 3 bases and 8 bases respectively, and no gene match explains 7 bases of the junction. The CDR3 contains 14 residues, cysteine and phenylalanine counted. Just CDR3 DNA is preserved here, 42 bases in frame from base 1.

This clonotype was seen a few times. What this receptor recognizes is not known. Base qualities are not recorded, but no much larger clone differs from it by a single base. In this chain, TRBV5-1 is recombined with TRBJ2-3; a stretch of 9 junction bases matches TRBD1. This receptor was taken from a human donor who donated a stem cell graft to a child with acute lymphoblastic leukemia. Sequenced material: PBMCs from the stem cell graft donor, taken from the stem cell graft. Here the CDR3 is given as CASSSRQGVATQYF. The nucleotide sequence is given as TGCGCCAGCAGCTCCCGACAGGGGGTGGCTACGCAGTATTTT.